What follows is one TCR beta chain and its context. Its specificity is unknown. Naive CD8 populations comprised CD45RO-negative cells positively selected for CCR7, excluding terminally differentiated effector memory CD45RA+ cells. Donors included only healthy HIV-negative adults lacking recent acute infections or vaccinations. The study ran the assay at deep level. Some clones are missing from TCRdb's copy, which holds only in-frame ones; the method was immunoSEQ multiplex PCR. The sample gives 1.5 million to 2.5 million clones, just under 95% of which show up once; more than 0.9% is in the top ten. This entry is derived from a study of shared clonotypes between healthy human individuals. Overall study findings and caveats: Only blood was sampled; tissue repertoires likely differ.

CDR1 and CDR2 (germline): SGHDT, YYEEEE. CDR3 length: 12 amino acids. After removal of 4 bases from V and 5 bases from J, the junction contained 3 bases not matched to a gene. This sequence originates from a man between 18 and 29 years old in good health. This rearrangement joins TRBV5-6 to TRBJ2-7; TRBD1 agrees at 7 bases. The sequenced sample consisted of naive CD8+ T cells sorted from blood. CDR3 region: CASSGDSNEQYF. The DNA of the CDR3 is TGTGCCAGCAGCGGGGACAGTAACGAGCAGTACTTC.